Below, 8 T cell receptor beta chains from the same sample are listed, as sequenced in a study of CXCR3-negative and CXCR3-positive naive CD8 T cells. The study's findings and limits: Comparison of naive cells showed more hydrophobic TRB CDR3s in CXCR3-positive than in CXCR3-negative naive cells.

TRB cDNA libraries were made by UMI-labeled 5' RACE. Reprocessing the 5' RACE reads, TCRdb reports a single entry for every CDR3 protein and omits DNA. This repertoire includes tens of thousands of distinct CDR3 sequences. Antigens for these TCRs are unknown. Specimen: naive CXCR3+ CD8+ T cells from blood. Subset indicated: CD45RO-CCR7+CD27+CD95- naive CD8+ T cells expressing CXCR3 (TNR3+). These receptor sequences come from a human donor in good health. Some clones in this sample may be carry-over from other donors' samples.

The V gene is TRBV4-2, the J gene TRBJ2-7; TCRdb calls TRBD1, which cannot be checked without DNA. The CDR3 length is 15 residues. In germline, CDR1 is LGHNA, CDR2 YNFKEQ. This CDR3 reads CASSHGTGSSYEQYF.

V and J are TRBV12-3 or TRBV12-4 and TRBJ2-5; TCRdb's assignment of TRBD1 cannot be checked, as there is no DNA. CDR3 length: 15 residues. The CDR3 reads CASSSGAAPQETQYF.

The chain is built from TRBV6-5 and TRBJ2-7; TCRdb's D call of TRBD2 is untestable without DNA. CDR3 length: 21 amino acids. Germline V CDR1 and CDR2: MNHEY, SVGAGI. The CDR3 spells CASSYSGAGTSFGPPLYEQYF.

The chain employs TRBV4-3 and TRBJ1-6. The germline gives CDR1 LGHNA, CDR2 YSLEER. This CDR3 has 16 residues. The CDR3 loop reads CASSQDRNDDNSPLHF.

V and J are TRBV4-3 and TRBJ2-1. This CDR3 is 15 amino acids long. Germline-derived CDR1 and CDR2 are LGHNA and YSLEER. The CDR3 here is CASSQDGSWYNEQFF.

The chain's CDR3 is CASSLEYGYISYNEQFF. The chain is built from TRBV5-1 and TRBJ2-1. This CDR3 spans 17 amino acids. In germline, CDR1 is SGHRS, CDR2 YFSETQ.

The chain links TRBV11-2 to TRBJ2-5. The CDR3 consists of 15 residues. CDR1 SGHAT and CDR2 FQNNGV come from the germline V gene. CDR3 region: CASSLGLWGQETQYF.

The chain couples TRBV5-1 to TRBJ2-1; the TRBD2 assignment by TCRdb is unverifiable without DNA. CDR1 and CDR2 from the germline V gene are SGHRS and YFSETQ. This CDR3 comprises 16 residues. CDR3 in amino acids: CASSLQPSGDYNEQFF. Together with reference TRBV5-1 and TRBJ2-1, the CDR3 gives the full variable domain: KAGVTQTPRYLIKTRGQQVTLSCSPISGHRSVSWYQQTPGQGLQFLFEYFSETQRNKGNFPGRFSGRQFSNSRSEMNVSTLELGDSALYLCASSLQPSGDYNEQFFGPGTRLTVL.